A selection of T cell receptor beta chains follows, all from one sample in a study of T cells in Graves' hyperthyroidism and ophthalmopathy. TCRdb processed the multiplex PCR reads anew with MiXCR; each CDR3 protein has one entry. The table lists 600,000 or so distinct CDR3 sequences, 35% to 55% of them singletons. The material sequenced was peripheral blood or thyroid tissue (not recorded which). Every receptor here comes from a woman aged 18-35 years with Graves' hyperthyroidism. Both conserved end residues are part of each CDR3. Fields, in order: D gene, clone size, J gene, V gene, CDR3 protein, CDR3 DNA. A D gene is named only where the DNA matches it firmly. Expanded clones are given a class, and other clones once, few, many or no size at all.

D gene: TRBD1
clone size: NA
J gene: TRBJ2-5
V gene: TRBV11-2
CDR3 protein: CASSSRQGAKGETQYF
CDR3 DNA: TGTGCCAGCAGCTCCCGACAGGGGGCAAAAGGAGAGACCCAGTACTTC

D gene: NA
clone size: many
J gene: TRBJ1-2
V gene: TRBV2
CDR3 protein: CASSGVGGYTF
CDR3 DNA: TGTGCCAGCAGCGGGGTGGGTGGCTACACCTTC

D gene: NA
clone size: NA
J gene: TRBJ1-1
V gene: TRBV25-1
CDR3 protein: CASSDIGFMNTEAFF
CDR3 DNA: TGTGCCAGCAGTGATATAGGGTTTATGAACACTGAAGCTTTCTTT

D gene: NA
clone size: NA
J gene: TRBJ1-2
V gene: TRBV12-3/TRBV12-4
CDR3 protein: CASRPRVESYGYTF
CDR3 DNA: TGTGCCAGCCGTCCGAGGGTTGAGAGCTATGGCTACACCTTC

D gene: NA
clone size: NA
J gene: TRBJ2-7
V gene: TRBV25-1
CDR3 protein: CERQYETLYEQYF
CDR3 DNA: TGTGAGAGACAGTACGAGACCCTCTACGAGCAGTACTTC

D gene: NA
clone size: NA
J gene: TRBJ1-4
V gene: TRBV20-1
CDR3 protein: CSASGANEKLFF
CDR3 DNA: TGCAGTGCTAGTGGGGCCAATGAAAAACTGTTTTTT

D gene: NA
clone size: few
J gene: TRBJ2-7
V gene: TRBV2
CDR3 protein: CASSPDSVSYEQYF
CDR3 DNA: TGTGCCAGCAGCCCCGACTCCGTTAGTTACGAGCAGTACTTC

D gene: TRBD1
clone size: once
J gene: TRBJ2-7
V gene: TRBV20-1
CDR3 protein: CSARDRGREFYEQYF
CDR3 DNA: TGCAGTGCAAGGGACAGGGGGCGAGAGTTTTACGAGCAGTACTTC

D gene: TRBD2
clone size: few
J gene: TRBJ2-2
V gene: TRBV29-1
CDR3 protein: CSVRKRGLTNTGELFF
CDR3 DNA: TGCAGCGTGCGGAAGCGGGGGTTAACGAACACCGGGGAGCTGTTTTTT

D gene: TRBD1
clone size: once
J gene: TRBJ1-5
V gene: TRBV10-3
CDR3 protein: CASSATGGIQPQHF
CDR3 DNA: TGTGCCAGCTCAGCGACAGGGGGTATTCAGCCCCAGCATTTT

D gene: NA
clone size: NA
J gene: TRBJ1-4
V gene: TRBV2
CDR3 protein: CASSDSKWTEESTFEKLFF
CDR3 DNA: TGTGCCAGCAGTGACTCAAAGTGGACAGAGGAATCCACTTTTGAAAAACTGTTTTTT

D gene: TRBD2
clone size: NA
J gene: TRBJ2-3
V gene: TRBV5-1
CDR3 protein: CASSLVASGRIDTQYF
CDR3 DNA: TGCGCCAGCAGCTTGGTGGCTAGCGGGAGGATAGATACGCAGTATTTT

D gene: NA
clone size: NA
J gene: TRBJ2-7
V gene: TRBV6-1
CDR3 protein: CVVGLAAGSRQYF
CDR3 DNA: TGTGTCGTCGGGCTCGCCGCAGGGTCTCGGCAGTACTTC

D gene: TRBD1
clone size: NA
J gene: TRBJ1-4
V gene: TRBV29-1
CDR3 protein: CSLDRVTEKLFF
CDR3 DNA: TGCAGCTTAGACAGGGTTACTGAAAAACTGTTTTTT

D gene: NA
clone size: few
J gene: TRBJ1-4
V gene: TRBV10-1
CDR3 protein: CASPLRVAFNEKLFF
CDR3 DNA: TGCGCCAGCCCCCTTAGGGTGGCCTTTAATGAAAAACTGTTTTTT

D gene: NA
clone size: few
J gene: TRBJ1-2
V gene: TRBV5-8
CDR3 protein: CASSLNSLGYGYTF
CDR3 DNA: TGTGCCAGCAGCTTGAACAGTTTGGGCTATGGCTACACCTTC

D gene: TRBD1
clone size: many
J gene: TRBJ2-7
V gene: TRBV15
CDR3 protein: CATSLVLGQPEF
CDR3 DNA: TGTGCCACCAGCTTGGTCCTGGGACAGCCTGAATTC

D gene: NA
clone size: many
J gene: TRBJ1-5
V gene: TRBV24-1
CDR3 protein: CATSDHKVGPQHF
CDR3 DNA: TGTGCCACCAGTGATCATAAAGTGGGGCCCCAGCATTTT

D gene: TRBD1
clone size: few
J gene: TRBJ1-5
V gene: TRBV5-1
CDR3 protein: CASAPGTGGRNQPQHF
CDR3 DNA: TGCGCCAGCGCTCCGGGGACAGGGGGCCGCAATCAGCCCCAGCATTTT

D gene: TRBD1
clone size: NA
J gene: TRBJ2-7
V gene: TRBV19
CDR3 protein: CASSLTGTGLYEQYF
CDR3 DNA: TGTGCCAGTAGTTTGACCGGGACAGGACTCTACGAGCAGTACTTC

D gene: NA
clone size: few
J gene: TRBJ2-5
V gene: TRBV12-3/TRBV12-4
CDR3 protein: CASSLMGQTQYF
CDR3 DNA: TGTGCCAGCAGTCTCATGGGCCAGACCCAGTACTTC

D gene: NA
clone size: few
J gene: TRBJ2-7
V gene: TRBV13
CDR3 protein: CASSELFSYEQYF
CDR3 DNA: TGTGCCAGTTCTGAGCTTTTTTCCTACGAGCAGTACTTC

D gene: NA
clone size: NA
J gene: TRBJ1-1
V gene: TRBV15
CDR3 protein: CATSVVLNTEAFF
CDR3 DNA: TGTGCCACCAGCGTGGTGTTGAACACTGAAGCTTTCTTT

D gene: TRBD1
clone size: NA
J gene: TRBJ2-7
V gene: TRBV10-2
CDR3 protein: CASRSGTGPFYEQYF
CDR3 DNA: TGCGCCAGCCGGTCCGGGACAGGGCCCTTCTACGAGCAGTACTTC

D gene: TRBD1
clone size: NA
J gene: TRBJ1-6
V gene: TRBV7-9
CDR3 protein: CAWTGQGILNSPLHF
CDR3 DNA: TGTGCCTGGACGGGACAGGGGATTTTAAATTCACCCCTCCACTTT

D gene: NA
clone size: NA
J gene: TRBJ1-5
V gene: TRBV15
CDR3 protein: CATEGQPQHF
CDR3 DNA: TGTGCCACAGAAGGACAGCCCCAGCATTTT

D gene: NA
clone size: NA
J gene: TRBJ1-6
V gene: TRBV20-1
CDR3 protein: CSYRGGNSPLHF
CDR3 DNA: TGCAGTTACCGTGGGGGGAATTCACCCCTCCACTTT

D gene: TRBD2
clone size: NA
J gene: TRBJ2-5
V gene: TRBV9
CDR3 protein: CASTPGGKTQYF
CDR3 DNA: TGTGCCAGCACCCCGGGGGGGAAGACCCAGTACTTC

D gene: NA
clone size: NA
J gene: TRBJ2-3
V gene: TRBV24-1
CDR3 protein: CATSDLYGGDSTDTQYF
CDR3 DNA: TGTGCCACCAGTGATTTGTACGGCGGAGACAGCACAGATACGCAGTATTTT

D gene: TRBD2
clone size: few
J gene: TRBJ2-5
V gene: TRBV11-1
CDR3 protein: CASRLAGGPETQYF
CDR3 DNA: TGTGCCAGCAGATTAGCGGGAGGGCCAGAGACCCAGTACTTC

D gene: TRBD1
clone size: NA
J gene: TRBJ1-1
V gene: TRBV5-8
CDR3 protein: CASSSGQGLYTEAFF
CDR3 DNA: TGTGCCAGCAGCTCCGGACAGGGATTGTACACTGAAGCTTTCTTT

D gene: NA
clone size: NA
J gene: TRBJ1-6
V gene: TRBV25-1
CDR3 protein: CASSRGGESSPLHF
CDR3 DNA: TGTGCCAGCAGCCGGGGGGGGGAGAGCTCACCCCTCCACTTT

D gene: NA
clone size: few
J gene: TRBJ2-5
V gene: TRBV2
CDR3 protein: CASSYSGPQETQYF
CDR3 DNA: TGTGCCAGCAGTTACTCGGGGCCCCAAGAGACCCAGTACTTC

D gene: NA
clone size: few
J gene: TRBJ1-2
V gene: TRBV5-1
CDR3 protein: CASSSGDTNFYGYTF
CDR3 DNA: TGCGCCAGCAGCTCGGGGGACACCAACTTCTATGGCTACACCTTC

D gene: TRBD1
clone size: NA
J gene: TRBJ2-5
V gene: TRBV15
CDR3 protein: CATSKRTGAERTQYF
CDR3 DNA: TGTGCCACCAGCAAGAGGACAGGGGCAGAACGGACCCAGTACTTC

D gene: NA
clone size: NA
J gene: TRBJ2-6
V gene: TRBV9
CDR3 protein: CASSESRGTGANVLTF
CDR3 DNA: TGTGCCAGCAGTGAATCAAGAGGGACTGGGGCCAACGTCCTGACTTTC

D gene: NA
clone size: NA
J gene: TRBJ2-2
V gene: TRBV12-3/TRBV12-4
CDR3 protein: CASSFLATGELFF
CDR3 DNA: TGTGCCAGCAGTTTTCTTGCCACCGGGGAGCTGTTTTTT

D gene: NA
clone size: few
J gene: TRBJ1-3
V gene: TRBV12-3/TRBV12-4
CDR3 protein: CASTPLDRNTIYF
CDR3 DNA: TGTGCCAGCACCCCTCTGGACAGAAACACCATATATTTT

D gene: NA
clone size: NA
J gene: TRBJ2-2
V gene: TRBV20-1
CDR3 protein: CSAPTGNTGELFF
CDR3 DNA: TGCAGTGCCCCGACAGGAAACACCGGGGAGCTGTTTTTT

D gene: TRBD1
clone size: NA
J gene: TRBJ1-2
V gene: TRBV10-3
CDR3 protein: CAISDPGQGDGYTF
CDR3 DNA: TGTGCCATCAGTGACCCGGGACAGGGAGATGGCTACACCTTC